This T cell receptor beta chain was retrieved from a study of T cell responses to AZD1222 COVID-19 vaccine. Study observations and caveats: Repertoire sampling was restricted to post-peak T cell response timepoints.

About this clone itself: Its antigen is still unknown.

CDR3 length: 13 amino acids. Trimming took 8 bases from V and 7 from J; bases not matched to a gene: 11. In germline, CDR1 is GTSNPN, CDR2 SVGIG (reference sequence). Profiled with immunoSEQ multiplex PCR; TCRdb holds only in-frame clones, not every one. The repertoire holds 180,000 or so clones, with approximately 90% as singletons. The genes are TRBV30 and TRBJ2-1; the match to TRBD2 covers 7 bases. The material was peripheral blood, obtained 28 days after the second AZD1222 dose. The source of this sequence is an adult who received the AZD1222 COVID-19 vaccine. CDR3 protein: CAGEAGSRNEQFF. In nucleotides, the CDR3 is TGTGCCGGTGAAGCGGGGTCGCGGAATGAGCAGTTCTTC.